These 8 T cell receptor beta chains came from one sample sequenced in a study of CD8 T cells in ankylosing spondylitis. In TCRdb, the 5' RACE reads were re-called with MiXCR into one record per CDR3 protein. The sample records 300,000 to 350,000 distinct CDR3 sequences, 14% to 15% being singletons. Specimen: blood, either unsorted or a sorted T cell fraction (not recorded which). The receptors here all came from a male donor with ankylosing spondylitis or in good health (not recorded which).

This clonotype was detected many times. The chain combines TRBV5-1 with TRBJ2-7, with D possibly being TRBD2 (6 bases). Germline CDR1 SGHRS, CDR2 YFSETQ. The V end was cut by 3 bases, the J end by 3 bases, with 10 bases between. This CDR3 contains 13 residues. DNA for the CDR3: TGCGCCAGCAGCTCGGACGGGAGCTACGAGCAGTACTTC. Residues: CASSSDGSYEQYF.

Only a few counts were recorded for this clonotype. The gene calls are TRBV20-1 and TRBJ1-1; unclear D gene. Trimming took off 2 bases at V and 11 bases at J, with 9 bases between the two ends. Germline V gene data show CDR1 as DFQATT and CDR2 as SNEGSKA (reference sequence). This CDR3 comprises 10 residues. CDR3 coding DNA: TGCAGTGCTAGATACAACGGGGCTTTCTTT. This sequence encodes CSARYNGAFF.

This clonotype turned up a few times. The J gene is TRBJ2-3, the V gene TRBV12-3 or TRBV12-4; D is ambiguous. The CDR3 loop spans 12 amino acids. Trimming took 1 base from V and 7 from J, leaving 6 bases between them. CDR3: CASSLVRNTQYF. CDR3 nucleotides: TGTGCCAGCAGTTTAGTGAGGAATACGCAGTATTTT.

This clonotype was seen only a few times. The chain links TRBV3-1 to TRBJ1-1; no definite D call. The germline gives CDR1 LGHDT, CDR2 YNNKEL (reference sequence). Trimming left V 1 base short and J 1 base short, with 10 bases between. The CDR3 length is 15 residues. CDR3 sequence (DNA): TGTGCCAGCAGCCAAGGGTCAGCAGGGAACACTGAAGCTTTCTTT. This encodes CASSQGSAGNTEAFF.

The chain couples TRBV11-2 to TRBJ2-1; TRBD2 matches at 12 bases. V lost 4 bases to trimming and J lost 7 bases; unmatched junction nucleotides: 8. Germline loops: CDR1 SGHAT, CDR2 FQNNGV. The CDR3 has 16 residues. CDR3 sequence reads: CASSSSTSGGANEQFF. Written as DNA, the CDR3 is TGTGCCAGCAGCTCTTCGACTAGCGGGGGAGCTAATGAGCAGTTCTTC.

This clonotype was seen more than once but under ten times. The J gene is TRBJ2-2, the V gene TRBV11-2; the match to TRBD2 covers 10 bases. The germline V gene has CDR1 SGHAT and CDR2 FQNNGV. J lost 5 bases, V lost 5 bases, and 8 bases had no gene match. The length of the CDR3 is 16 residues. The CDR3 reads CASSPGPAGGTGELFF. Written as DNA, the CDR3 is TGTGCCAGCAGCCCAGGCCCAGCGGGAGGGACCGGGGAGCTGTTTTTT.

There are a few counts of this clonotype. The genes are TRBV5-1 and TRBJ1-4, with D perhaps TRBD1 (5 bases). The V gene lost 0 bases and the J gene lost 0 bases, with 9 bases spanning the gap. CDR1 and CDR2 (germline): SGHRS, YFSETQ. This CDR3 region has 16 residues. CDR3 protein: CASSLGQPATNEKLFF. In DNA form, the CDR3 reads TGCGCCAGCAGCTTGGGACAGCCTGCAACTAATGAAAAACTGTTTTTT.

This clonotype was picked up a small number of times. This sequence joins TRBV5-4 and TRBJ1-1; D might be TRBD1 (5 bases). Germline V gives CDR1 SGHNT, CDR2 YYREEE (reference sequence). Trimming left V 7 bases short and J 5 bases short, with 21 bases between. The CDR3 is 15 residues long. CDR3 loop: CASQVGVGRGTEAFF. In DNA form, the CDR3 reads TGTGCCAGCCAAGTAGGGGTGGGTCGGGGAACTGAAGCTTTCTTT.